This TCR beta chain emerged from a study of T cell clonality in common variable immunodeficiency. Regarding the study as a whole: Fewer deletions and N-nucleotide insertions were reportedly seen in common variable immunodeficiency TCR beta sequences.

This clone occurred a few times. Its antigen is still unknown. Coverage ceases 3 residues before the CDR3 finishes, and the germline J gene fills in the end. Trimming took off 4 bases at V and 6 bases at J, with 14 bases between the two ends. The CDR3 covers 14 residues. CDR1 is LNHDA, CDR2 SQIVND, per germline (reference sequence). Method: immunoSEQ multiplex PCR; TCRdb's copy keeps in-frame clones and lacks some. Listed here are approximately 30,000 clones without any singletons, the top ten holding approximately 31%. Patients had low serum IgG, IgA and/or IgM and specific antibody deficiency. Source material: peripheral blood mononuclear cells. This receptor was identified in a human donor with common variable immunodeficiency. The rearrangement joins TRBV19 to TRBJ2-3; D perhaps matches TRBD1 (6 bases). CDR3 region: CASSTTGPGDTQYF. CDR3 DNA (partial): TGTGCCAGTAGTACTACAGGGCCCGGGGATACG.